Following are 11 T cell receptor beta chains from one sample sequenced in a study of blood T cell repertoires in COVID-19. This table comes from immunoSEQ multiplex PCR, and its TCRdb copy is limited to in-frame clones, with some not included. Among roughly 120,000 clones listed, less than 85% were seen once. Sequenced sample: peripheral blood. These receptors came from a woman older than 75 with acute or convalescent COVID-19.

Turning to this clone: At the DNA level, this CDR3 is encoded by other sequences in the same sample as well. The rearrangement uses TRBV12-3 or TRBV12-4 and TRBJ2-1; D is unresolved. The CDR3 totals 12 residues. The ends were cut back, 1 base at V and 9 bases at J, with 7 bases in the middle. CDR3 bases: TGTGCCAGCAGTTTAGGTCGCGGTGAGCAGTTCTTC. Translation gives CASSLGRGEQFF.

This clone was seen a few times. CDR3 protein: CSAQRGGADTQYF. The DNA for the CDR3 is TGCAGCGCACAAAGGGGAGGGGCAGATACGCAGTATTTT. The rearrangement uses TRBV29-1 and TRBJ2-3; TRBD2 aligns across 7 bases. V dropped 7 bases and J dropped 4; count of bases not matched to a gene: 8. The germline V gene encodes CDR1 SQVTM and CDR2 ANQGSEA. The CDR3 runs to 13 residues.

This rearrangement joins TRBV5-4 to TRBJ1-2, with 7 bases identical to TRBD1. Germline V gene lookup returns CDR1 SGHNT and CDR2 YYREEE (reference sequence). The CDR3 totals 14 residues. Trimming cost V 5 bases and J 4 bases; bases outside gene matches: 8. The CDR3 loop reads CASSWTGTIYGYTF. CDR3 nucleotides: TGTGCCAGCAGTTGGACAGGCACCATCTATGGCTACACCTTC.

This chain connects TRBV7-9 to TRBJ1-3; D possibly corresponds to TRBD1 (5 bases). Looked up from germline, CDR1 is SEHNR and CDR2 is FQNEAQ (reference sequence). This CDR3 has 11 amino acids. Between the trimmed V and J ends, which lost 11 bases and 7 bases, there was a span of 12 bases. For the CDR3, the DNA is TGTGCCCTCGGGGCGGGGAACACCATATATTTT. It translates to CALGAGNTIYF. Full variable domain (remainder filled in from reference TRBV7-9 and TRBJ1-3): DTGVSQNPRHKITKRGQNVTFRCDPISEHNRLYWYRQTLGQGPEFLTYFQNEAQLEKSRLLSDRFSAERPKGSFSTLEIQRTEQGDSAMYLCALGAGNTIYFGEGSWLTVV.

The rearrangement uses TRBV19 and TRBJ1-1; TRBD1 might be the D (5 bases). The CDR3 has 14 amino acids. Germline-derived CDR1 and CDR2 are LNHDA and SQIVND (reference sequence). The V end was cut by 3 bases, the J end by 5 bases, with 13 bases between. The CDR3 region has the DNA TGTGCCAGTAGTATGGGGGGATCGTGGACTGAAGCTTTCTTT. Protein product: CASSMGGSWTEAFF.

In nucleotides, the CDR3 is TGTGCCAGCAGCCCTGAAGGCGGGATTTACAATGAGCAGTTCTTC. Its translation is CASSPEGGIYNEQFF. V gene TRBV7-2 combines with J gene TRBJ2-1; D is possibly TRBD2 (6 bases). Germline lookup yields CDR1 SGHTA and CDR2 FQGNSA. The length of the CDR3 is 15 residues. Deletions cut 5 bases from V and 4 bases from J, with 15 bases between.

This sequence joins TRBV6-1 and TRBJ1-2; 8 nucleotides match TRBD1. This CDR3 is built from 14 residues. V was pared by 2 bases and J by 6 bases, with 5 bases of the junction left unmatched. Per germline, CDR1 MNHNS and CDR2 SASEGT. The CDR3 spells CASSEPLTGDGYTF. Written as DNA, the CDR3 is TGTGCCAGCAGTGAACCATTGACAGGGGATGGCTACACCTTC.

V gene TRBV28 combines with J gene TRBJ1-2; possible D gene TRBD1, 6 bases. Per the germline V gene, CDR1 is MDHEN and CDR2 is SYDVKM. The CDR3 is 15 amino acids. Trimming stripped 6 bases from V and 8 bases from J, with 22 bases between. The CDR3 loop is CASSTSSSQGEGYTF. The CDR3 bases are TGTGCCAGCAGCACTAGTAGTTCACAGGGAGAGGGCTACACCTTC.

This chain links TRBV12-3 or TRBV12-4 with TRBJ2-1, with TRBD2 identical over 12 bases. The CDR3 totals 11 residues. V lost 8 bases and J lost 13; bases outside the gene matches: 3. In nucleotides, the CDR3 is TGTGCCAGCGGGACTAGCGGGCGACAGTTCTTC. This encodes CASGTSGRQFF.

The chain employs TRBV6-2 or TRBV6-3 and TRBJ2-5; TRBD1 might be the D (5 bases). The CDR3 sequence is 15 residues long. Germline loops: CDR1 MNHEY, CDR2 SVGEGT. Trimming pared 2 bases from V and 3 bases from J, leaving 13 bases between. This CDR3 reads CASSYGGAAEETQYF. The CDR3 bases are TGTGCCAGCAGTTACGGTGGGGCAGCTGAAGAGACCCAGTACTTC.

The chain links TRBV6-5 to TRBJ2-3; 7 nucleotides line up with TRBD1. Germline V gene lookup returns CDR1 MNHEY and CDR2 SVGAGI. The CDR3 loop spans 16 amino acids. V trimming: 3 bases; J trimming: 2 bases; junction bases outside the gene matches: 8. The CDR3: CASSYRGQRNTDTQYF. CDR3 bases: TGTGCCAGCAGTTATCGGGGACAGAGGAACACAGATACGCAGTATTTT.